Each of the 23 T cell receptor beta chains below was sequenced from the same sample in a study of blood T cell repertoires in COVID-19. Profiling relied on immunoSEQ multiplex PCR, and the TCRdb table lists in-frame clones only, not all of them. This sample has 360,000 or so clones, with roughly 87% found just once. Sequenced material: PBMCs or T cells enriched from blood (not recorded which). All receptors come from a woman aged 45-60 years who had recovered from COVID-19.

V usage is TRBV7-9 and J usage is TRBJ1-2; 11 positions agree with TRBD1. J lost 7 bases, V lost 0 bases, and 4 bases had no gene match. CDR1 is SEHNR and CDR2 is FQNEAQ in the germline V gene (reference sequence). The CDR3 is made up of 15 amino acids. This CDR3 is CASSLASGQGGGYTF. Written as DNA, the CDR3 is TGTGCCAGCAGCTTAGCCTCGGGACAGGGGGGTGGCTACACCTTC.

The rearrangement joins TRBV27 to TRBJ2-1, with D possibly TRBD2 on 6 matching bases. CDR1 is MNHEY and CDR2 is SMNVEV in the germline V gene (reference sequence). This CDR3 is 15 amino acids long. The ends were cut back, 10 bases at V and 7 bases at J, with 23 bases in the middle. DNA of the CDR3: TGTGCCACCTCACCCGGGGCGGGACTCTTAAATGAGCAGTTCTTC. Protein product: CATSPGAGLLNEQFF.

The chain has TRBV7-8 and TRBJ2-1; 8 nucleotides match TRBD1. The CDR3 runs 14 residues. Germline assignment: CDR1 SGHVS and CDR2 FQNEAQ. Germline trimming cut 5 bases from V and 3 bases from J; bases unmatched to any gene: 3. The CDR3 spells CASSATGGYNEQFF. In DNA, the CDR3 is TGTGCCAGCAGCGCTACAGGGGGCTACAATGAGCAGTTCTTC.

This clone was observed once. The chain couples TRBV5-1 to TRBJ2-5; D may be TRBD1 (6 bases). Trimming removed 4 bases from V and 3 bases from J, with 16 bases in between. The CDR3 covers 15 residues. Germline V gene data show CDR1 as SGHRS and CDR2 as YFSETQ. This CDR3 reads CASSPQGRQKETQYF. CDR3 DNA sequence: TGCGCCAGCAGCCCACAGGGACGGCAGAAAGAGACCCAGTACTTC. Together with reference TRBV5-1 and TRBJ2-5, the CDR3 gives the full variable domain: KAGVTQTPRYLIKTRGQQVTLSCSPISGHRSVSWYQQTPGQGLQFLFEYFSETQRNKGNFPGRFSGRQFSNSRSEMNVSTLELGDSALYLCASSPQGRQKETQYFGPGTRLLVL.

The chain recombines TRBV3-1 (or the pseudogene TRBV3-2) with TRBJ1-1, with D possibly TRBD1 on 5 matching bases. This CDR3 region has 14 residues. V lost 5 bases to trimming and J lost 4 bases, with 14 bases between them. Germline V lookup: CDR1 LGHDT, CDR2 YNNKEL (reference sequence). The CDR3 DNA follows: TGTGCCAGCAGCTTGCGGGGGGGAAGCACTGAAGCTTTCTTT. Protein product: CASSLRGGSTEAFF.

This chain links TRBV5-1 with TRBJ2-3; a weak D match, TRBD1 (6 bases). From germline, CDR1 is SGHRS and CDR2 YFSETQ. V lost 0 bases and J 4 bases, leaving 12 bases between the germline ends. The CDR3 loop spans 15 amino acids. The DNA of the CDR3 is TGCGCCAGCAGCTTGGTTCAGGGGTACGCAGATACGCAGTATTTT. Encoded protein: CASSLVQGYADTQYF.

The rearrangement uses TRBV12-3 or TRBV12-4 and TRBJ1-2, with D hard to call. Trimming removed 3 bases at V and 8 bases at J, with 10 bases between. CDR3 length: 12 residues. The CDR3 nucleotides are TGTGCCAGCAGTTTTTTTATTCTCGGCTACACCTTC. It codes for CASSFFILGYTF.

The DNA of the CDR3 is TGTGCCAGCAGTTACGGGCAGGGGGTCCCAAAACGCACAGATACGCAGTATTTT. Translating gives CASSYGQGVPKRTDTQYF. This chain joins TRBV6-2 or TRBV6-3 and TRBJ2-3; 7 nucleotides line up with TRBD1. The CDR3 has 18 residues. With V trimmed by 2 bases and J by 1 base, 12 bases remained unmatched. The germline V gene encodes CDR1 MNHEY and CDR2 SVGEGT.

CDR3 sequence reads: CATRDSTYEQYF. The CDR3 DNA sequence: TGTGCCACCCGGGACAGCACCTACGAGCAGTACTTC. The gene calls are TRBV6-5 and TRBJ2-7; 7 nucleotides agree with TRBD1. Germline values: CDR1 MNHEY, CDR2 SVGAGI. The length of the CDR3 is 12 residues. V was pared by 10 bases and J by 2 bases, with 5 bases of the junction left unmatched.

In its sample, this clone was seen a few times. The rearrangement joins TRBV19 to TRBJ1-2; TRBD1 agrees at 10 bases. This CDR3 is built from 13 residues. The junction had 6 bases not matched to a gene; V was cut back by 8 bases and J by 6 bases. Germline lookup yields CDR1 LNHDA and CDR2 SQIVND (reference sequence). This CDR3 reads CASERQGANGYTF. DNA for the CDR3: TGTGCCAGTGAGAGACAGGGGGCAAATGGCTACACCTTC.

Comments on this clone: Additional DNA sequences in this sample encode the identical CDR3. This chain connects TRBV9 to TRBJ2-3; D remains ambiguous. CDR3 size: 14 residues. Germline V gives CDR1 SGDLS, CDR2 YYNGEE. V shed 1 base and J shed 0 bases, with 6 bases lying between them. This CDR3 reads CASSVSPSTDTQYF. CDR3 nucleotides: TGTGCCAGCAGCGTAAGCCCTAGCACAGATACGCAGTATTTT.

V and J are TRBV19 and TRBJ2-7, with 8 bases matching TRBD1. Per the germline V gene, CDR1 is LNHDA and CDR2 is SQIVND (reference sequence). V dropped 1 base and J dropped 0; count of bases not matched to a gene: 2. The CDR3 is 15 residues long. In DNA, the CDR3 is TGTGCCAGTAGTATAGTAGGGACAGGCTCCTACGAGCAGTACTTC. Translating gives CASSIVGTGSYEQYF.

This chain links TRBV5-4 with TRBJ2-1; 7 positions match TRBD2. The CDR3 is made up of 14 amino acids. Trimming took 1 base from V and 6 from J; bases not matched to a gene: 4. Germline CDR1 SGHNT, CDR2 YYREEE (reference sequence). The DNA for the CDR3 is TGTGCCAGCAGCTTGCCTAGCGGTACCAATGAGCAGTTCTTC. Residues: CASSLPSGTNEQFF.

The genes are TRBV9 and TRBJ2-2; unclear D gene. The germline CDR1 and CDR2 sequences are SGDLS and YYNGEE. Trimming cost V 0 bases and J 0 bases, with 9 bases left between them. CDR3 size: 16 residues. CDR3: CASSVDSPTNTGELFF. DNA for the CDR3: TGTGCCAGCAGCGTAGATTCCCCCACGAACACCGGGGAGCTGTTTTTT.

The chain employs TRBV3-1 (or the pseudogene TRBV3-2) and TRBJ2-7; D might be TRBD2 (6 bases). Germline loops: CDR1 LGHDT, CDR2 YNNKEL (reference sequence). The CDR3 consists of 17 residues. V was trimmed by 0 bases and J by 0 bases, leaving 15 bases between them. The CDR3 DNA reads TGTGCCAGCAGCCAAGATCTCACCGGGAGACTCTCCTACGAGCAGTACTTC. Protein sequence: CASSQDLTGRLSYEQYF.

This chain joins TRBV14 and TRBJ2-2, with D uncertain. The CDR3 contains 13 residues. Germline CDR1 reads SGHDN; CDR2 reads FVKESK. Trimming shortened V by 4 bases and J by 5 bases, and 8 bases separated the two germline ends. CDR3 nucleotides: TGTGCCAGCAGCCGAGATCTTACCGGGGAGCTGTTTTTT. This codes for CASSRDLTGELFF. Complete variable domain (other parts from reference TRBV14 and TRBJ2-2): EAGVTQFPSHSVIEKGQTVTLRCDPISGHDNLYWYRRVMGKEIKFLLHFVKESKQDESGMPNNRFLAERTGGTYSTLKVQPAELEDSGVYFCASSRDLTGELFFGEGSRLTVL.

This clone was seen only once. The chain employs TRBV5-1 and TRBJ1-1; D ambiguous. Germline assignment: CDR1 SGHRS and CDR2 YFSETQ. V was cut by 1 base and J by 0 bases, with 4 bases left in between. This CDR3 contains 13 residues. The DNA of the CDR3 is TGCGCCAGCAGCTTGACGGTGAACACTGAAGCTTTCTTT. Amino acid sequence: CASSLTVNTEAFF.

In its sample, this clone was seen a few times. V is TRBV5-1 and J is TRBJ1-1; 7 nucleotides match TRBD1. CDR1 and CDR2 (germline): SGHRS, YFSETQ. With V trimmed by 4 bases and J by 11 bases, 14 bases remained unmatched. The CDR3 spans 14 residues. As DNA, the CDR3 is TGCGCCAGCAGCCTTACAGGGGAGCTAAGGTGGGCTTTCTTT. The encoded protein is CASSLTGELRWAFF.

J is TRBJ2-1 and V is TRBV5-1; 7 nucleotides line up with TRBD2. Losses at the gene ends were 1 base for V and 8 bases for J; bases not matched to a gene: 9. The CDR3 is made up of 15 amino acids. The germline gives CDR1 SGHRS, CDR2 YFSETQ. The CDR3 region has the DNA TGCGCCAGCAGCTTGTCTGGGAGGGCCGGGGATGAGCAGTTCTTC. It encodes CASSLSGRAGDEQFF.

This chain links TRBV5-1 with TRBJ1-1; TRBD1 agrees at 11 bases. After removal of 3 bases from V and 5 bases from J, the junction contained 6 bases not matched to a gene. This CDR3 is 15 amino acids long. In germline, CDR1 is SGHRS, CDR2 YFSETQ. The CDR3 sequence is CASSSGTGGSTEAFF. DNA for the CDR3: TGCGCCAGCAGCTCCGGGACAGGGGGTAGTACTGAAGCTTTCTTT.

This clone was seen a single time. The chain couples TRBV10-3 to TRBJ2-3, with D possibly TRBD1 on 5 matching bases. The CDR3 is 14 residues long. V was shortened by 0 bases and J by 3 bases, with 7 bases between the two germline ends. Germline V gene data show CDR1 as ENHRY and CDR2 as SYGVKD. CDR3 protein: CAISESRQTDTQYF. The CDR3 bases are TGTGCCATCAGTGAGTCCCGACAGACAGATACGCAGTATTTT.

Concerning this clone: The same CDR3 also results from other DNA sequences found in this sample. CDR3 in DNA: TGTGCCAGCAGCGTAGGGTCGGGGAACACCGGGGAGCTGTTTTTT. This sequence encodes CASSVGSGNTGELFF. The V and J genes are TRBV9 and TRBJ2-2; D call uncertain. Germline V gene data show CDR1 as SGDLS and CDR2 as YYNGEE. The CDR3 sequence is 15 residues long. The germline V and J ends were trimmed by 0 bases and 1 base, with 7 bases remaining between them.

The chain uses TRBV6-5 and TRBJ2-1; no firm D call. The CDR3 is made up of 16 amino acids. Deletions cut 4 bases from V and 8 bases from J, with 21 bases between. Germline values: CDR1 MNHEY, CDR2 SVGAGI. The CDR3 loop is CASSSLKGGAFDEQFF. The CDR3 DNA reads TGTGCCAGCAGTTCCTTAAAAGGTGGAGCTTTCGATGAGCAGTTCTTC.